The sequence of this TCR beta chain was determined in a study of blood T cell repertoires in COVID-19. V was shortened by 2 bases and J by 1 base, with 8 bases between the two germline ends. Germline V gives CDR1 SGDLS, CDR2 YYNGEE. CDR3 length: 14 amino acids. The assay was immunoSEQ multiplex PCR, and TCRdb's table has in-frame clones only and misses some. The sample lists fewer than 350,000 clones; more than 85% were seen once. Material: peripheral blood. The rearrangement joins TRBV9 to TRBJ2-3; no firm D call. The clonotype was recovered from a man aged 35 to 55 with acute or convalescent COVID-19. The CDR3 sequence: CASSVQSGTDTQYF. CDR3 in DNA: TGTGCCAGCAGCGTTCAAAGCGGCACAGATACGCAGTATTTT.